The 17 T cell receptor beta chains presented below share a single source sample, sequenced in a study of T cells in Graves' hyperthyroidism and ophthalmopathy. Researchers amplified the TCR beta CDR3 regions from RNA transcripts. The HTBI primer set served for first-round RT-PCR of the TCR CDR3. TCRdb ran MiXCR on the multiplex PCR reads and lists one entry per CDR3 protein. The sample includes approximately 200,000 distinct CDR3 sequences, 15% to 20% seen only once; the top ten take about 45%. Sequencing was performed on blood. The source of these receptors is a man aged 35 to 55 with Graves' hyperthyroidism.

This clonotype was seen only a few times. V usage is TRBV20-1 and J usage is TRBJ2-5; perhaps TRBD1 as D (5 bases). Trimming shortened V by 3 bases and J by 2 bases, and 13 bases separated the two germline ends. CDR1 DFQATT and CDR2 SNEGSKA come from the germline V gene (reference sequence). This CDR3 comprises 14 residues. The chain's CDR3 is CSARGPGQQETQYF. CDR3 in DNA: TGCAGTGCTAGGGGGCCAGGGCAACAAGAGACCCAGTACTTC.

This clonotype was observed at least ten times. V and J are TRBV5-1 and TRBJ2-1, with D perhaps matching TRBD1 (6 bases). Germline CDR1 reads SGHRS; CDR2 reads YFSETQ. CDR3 length: 15 amino acids. V was cut by 4 bases and J by 0 bases, with 11 bases left in between. CDR3 sequence reads: CASSPRQASYNEQFF. The DNA for the CDR3 is TGCGCCAGCAGCCCCCGACAGGCCTCCTACAATGAGCAGTTCTTC.

This clonotype was picked up many times. The chain is built from TRBV7-2 and TRBJ2-3; D may be TRBD2 (6 bases). Germline CDR1 SGHTA, CDR2 FQGNSA. The CDR3 runs to 15 residues. V was pared by 2 bases and J by 0 bases, with 9 bases between. DNA for the CDR3: TGTGCCAGCAGCTTACGGGAGCCTAGCACAGATACGCAGTATTTT. Protein: CASSLREPSTDTQYF.

This clonotype was detected many times. V is TRBV6-2 or TRBV6-3 and J is TRBJ1-4; TRBD1 might be the D (5 bases). There are 13 residues in the CDR3. Trimming removed 4 bases at V and 10 bases at J, with 13 bases between. Germline loops: CDR1 MNHEY, CDR2 SVGEGT. CDR3 residues: CASSSRTSGKLFF. The CDR3 DNA reads as TGTGCCAGCAGTTCCCGGACATCGGGAAAACTGTTTTTT.

The rearrangement links TRBV12-3 or TRBV12-4 to TRBJ2-3, with D uncertain. With 5 bases removed from V and 3 bases from J, the gap between germline ends came to 9 bases. CDR3 length: 13 residues. The CDR3 sequence: CASSQGSTDTQYF. Here the CDR3 DNA reads TGTGCCAGCAGTCAAGGGTCTACAGATACGCAGTATTTT.

The chain recombines TRBV12-3 or TRBV12-4 with TRBJ2-3, with 9 bases fitting TRBD2. The length of the CDR3 is 15 residues. With V trimmed by 4 bases and J by 1 base, 3 bases remained unmatched. CDR3 nucleotides: TGTGCCAGCAGTTCCCAGCGGGGGGGCACAGATACGCAGTATTTT. It specifies CASSSQRGGTDTQYF.

This clonotype was found a few times. The DNA for the CDR3 is TGCGCCAGCAGCCAAGATTTCGACAGGAACACCGGGGAGCTGTTTTTT. Amino acids: CASSQDFDRNTGELFF. The chain is built from TRBV4-3 and TRBJ2-2, with a possible D match to TRBD1 (5 bases). Trimming took off 0 bases at V and 1 base at J, with 9 bases between the two ends. The CDR3 is 16 residues long. Germline V CDR1 and CDR2: LGHNA, YSLEER.

This clonotype was counted ten times or more. The rearrangement links TRBV7-2 to TRBJ2-1; D not certain. CDR1 is SGHTA, CDR2 FQGNSA, per germline. The CDR3 has 14 residues. V lost 5 bases and J 3 bases, leaving 11 bases between the germline ends. The CDR3 loop is CASSTCSDYNEQFF. The CDR3 DNA follows: TGTGCCAGCAGCACCTGTTCCGACTACAATGAGCAGTTCTTC.

V gene TRBV5-1 combines with J gene TRBJ2-5; 9 nucleotides match TRBD2. The germline gives CDR1 SGHRS, CDR2 YFSETQ. CDR3 size: 16 residues. The ends lost 7 bases at V and 3 bases at J; junction bases unmatched: 13. The CDR3 coding sequence is TGCGCCAGCGGAATCGGAGTTAGCGGGGGTGAAGAGACCCAGTACTTC. Translated: CASGIGVSGGEETQYF.

The V call is TRBV30, the J call TRBJ2-5; D is undetermined. Germline values: CDR1 GTSNPN, CDR2 SVGIG (reference sequence). The CDR3 contains 13 residues. Trimming stripped 4 bases from V and 8 bases from J, with 17 bases between. CDR3 DNA sequence: TGTGCCTGGACCTTGGGGATGATGGAAACCCAGTACTTC. Protein: CAWTLGMMETQYF.

The gene calls are TRBV5-1 and TRBJ2-5; no clear D gene. This CDR3 contains 15 residues. Trimming took 0 bases from V and 5 from J, leaving 14 bases between them. Germline V gene lookup returns CDR1 SGHRS and CDR2 YFSETQ. The CDR3 DNA follows: TGCGCCAGCAGCTTGGATACCGGCGGAGAGGAGACCCAGTACTTC. Translated: CASSLDTGGEETQYF.

The rearrangement joins TRBV11-2 to TRBJ2-7; 11 bases line up with TRBD2. The germline gives CDR1 SGHAT, CDR2 FQNNGV. The trim removed 2 bases at V and 2 bases at J, leaving 2 bases unmatched. The CDR3 totals 15 residues. In DNA form, the CDR3 reads TGTGCCAGCAGCTTAAGACTAGCGGGGACCTACGAGCAGTACTTC. Translated, it gives CASSLRLAGTYEQYF.

In this sample, this clonotype turned up many times. V is TRBV20-1 and J is TRBJ2-7; D perhaps matches TRBD2 (6 bases). V lost 6 bases and J 2 bases, leaving 14 bases between the germline ends. The CDR3 is 13 residues long. The germline V gene has CDR1 DFQATT and CDR2 SNEGSKA (reference sequence). The CDR3 DNA sequence: TGCAGTGCCAGCTTGGGGGGAACCTACGAGCAGTACTTC. Its translation is CSASLGGTYEQYF.

This clonotype has just a few counts. The rearrangement uses TRBV19 and TRBJ2-1; 11 positions match TRBD2. The CDR3 sequence is 15 residues long. Germline V CDR1 and CDR2: LNHDA, SQIVND (reference sequence). The V gene end was trimmed by 1 base and the J gene end by 8 bases; junction bases not matched to a gene: 4. The CDR3: CASSIVGSGGDEQFF. In nucleotides, the CDR3 is TGTGCCAGTAGTATAGTCGGTAGCGGGGGGGATGAGCAGTTCTTC.

This clonotype occurred many times. V is TRBV6-2 or TRBV6-3 and J is TRBJ2-1, with D perhaps matching TRBD2 (7 bases). CDR3 length: 16 amino acids. The V end was cut by 2 bases, the J end by 8 bases, with 19 bases between. Germline V gene sequence: CDR1 MNHEY, CDR2 SVGEGT. The CDR3 spells CASSYMTGGHRHEQFF. Written as DNA, the CDR3 is TGTGCCAGCAGTTACATGACGGGGGGACACCGTCATGAGCAGTTCTTC.

The table lists this clonotype with a count of one. V is TRBV12-3 or TRBV12-4 and J is TRBJ2-7, with D hard to call. Trimming removed 1 base at V and 1 base at J, with 8 bases between. The CDR3 runs to 14 residues. The DNA of the CDR3 is TGTGCCAGCAGTTTAGAACCTGCGTCCTACGAGCAGTACTTC. It translates to CASSLEPASYEQYF.

This clonotype has a count of ten or more. The chain carries TRBV7-2 and TRBJ1-6, with D maybe TRBD1 (5 bases). V was trimmed by 3 bases and J by 4 bases, leaving 10 bases between them. From germline, CDR1 is SGHTA and CDR2 FQGNSA. This CDR3 spans 15 amino acids. CDR3 residues: CASSLQGSYNSPLHF. The CDR3 region has the DNA TGTGCCAGCAGCTTGCAGGGCTCTTATAATTCACCCCTCCACTTT.